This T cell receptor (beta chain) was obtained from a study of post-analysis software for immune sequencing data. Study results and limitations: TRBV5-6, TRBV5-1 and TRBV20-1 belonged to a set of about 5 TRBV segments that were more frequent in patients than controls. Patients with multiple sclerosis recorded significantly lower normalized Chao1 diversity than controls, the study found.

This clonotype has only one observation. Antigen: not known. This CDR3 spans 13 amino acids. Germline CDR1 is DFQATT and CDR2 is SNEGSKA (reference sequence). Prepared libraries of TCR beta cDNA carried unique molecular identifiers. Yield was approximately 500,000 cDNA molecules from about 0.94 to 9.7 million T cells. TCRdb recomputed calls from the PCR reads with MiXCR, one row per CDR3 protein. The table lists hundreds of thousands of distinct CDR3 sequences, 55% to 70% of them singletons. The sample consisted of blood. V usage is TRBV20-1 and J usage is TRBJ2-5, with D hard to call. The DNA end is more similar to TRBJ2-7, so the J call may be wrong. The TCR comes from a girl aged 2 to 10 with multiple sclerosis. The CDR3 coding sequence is TGCAGTGCTAGAGATAGGGCTCCCTACGAGCAGTACTTC. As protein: CSARDRAPYEQYF.